This TCR beta chain was sequenced during a study of cytomegalovirus exposure and HLA in healthy donors. General study findings and limits: Through in vitro validation, three CMV-associated chains were shown to be specific for CMV antigens.

Donors came from a validation cohort of approximately 110 subjects, distinct from the first 666-subject cohort. Looked up from germline, CDR1 is SSHAT and CDR2 is FNYEAQ (reference sequence). The CDR3 totals 15 residues. Clones were sequenced by immunoSEQ multiplex PCR, and TCRdb holds only the in-frame ones, with some missing. The data hold around 140,000 clones, with around nine tenths observed a single time. Comments on this clone: The antigen is not known. The junction does not match germline at one end; this may be a read error.

The chain is built from TRBV7-7 and TRBJ2-5; 8 nucleotides match TRBD2. Specimen: PBMCs. This receptor was obtained from a man aged 18 to 29 in good health and CMV-seropositive. CDR3 sequence reads: CASSLVAGIQETQYF. The CDR3 DNA follows: TGTGCTAGCAGCTTAGTAGCGGGGATACAAGAGACCCAGTACTTC.